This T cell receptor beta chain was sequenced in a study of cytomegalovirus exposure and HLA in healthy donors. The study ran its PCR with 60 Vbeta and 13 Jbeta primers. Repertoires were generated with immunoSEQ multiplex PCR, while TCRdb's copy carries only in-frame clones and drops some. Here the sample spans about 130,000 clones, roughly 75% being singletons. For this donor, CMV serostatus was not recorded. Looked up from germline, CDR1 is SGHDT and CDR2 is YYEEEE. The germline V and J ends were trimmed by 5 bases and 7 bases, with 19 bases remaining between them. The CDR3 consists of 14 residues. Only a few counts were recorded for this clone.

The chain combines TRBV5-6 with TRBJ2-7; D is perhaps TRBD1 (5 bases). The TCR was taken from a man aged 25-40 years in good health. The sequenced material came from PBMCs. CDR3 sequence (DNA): TGTGCCAGCAGTCCACTCGACAGCGTTTTGGAGCAGTACTTC. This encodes CASSPLDSVLEQYF.